This TCR beta chain originates from a study of blood T cells in healthy people across ages. Per-sample PBMC isolation yielded at least 6 million cells. The second PCR ran roughly 6 to 11 cycles with a sample-barcoded 5' primer and J-beta primers. TCRdb re-analysed the 5' RACE reads in MiXCR, keeping a single row per CDR3 protein. Here the sample spans 1.5 million to 2 million distinct CDR3 sequences, around 48% being singletons. This clonotype was detected a few times. Its specificity is not known. The CDR3 loop spans 11 amino acids. The germline CDR1 and CDR2 sequences are DFQATT and SNEGSKA (reference sequence). V gave up 4 bases and J gave up 4 bases, with 6 bases separating them. Notes on the study in general: More naive CD4+ cells and higher diversity were found in long-lived than in aged donors. The unknown donor CMV status may have confounded expanded clonotype changes.

The TCR sequence derives from a woman aged 35 to 49 in good health. The chain is built from TRBV20-1 and TRBJ2-3; D is ambiguous. The specimen sequenced was blood. The CDR3 region is CSANRPDTQYF. The DNA of the CDR3 is TGCAGTGCTAATCGGCCAGATACGCAGTATTTT.